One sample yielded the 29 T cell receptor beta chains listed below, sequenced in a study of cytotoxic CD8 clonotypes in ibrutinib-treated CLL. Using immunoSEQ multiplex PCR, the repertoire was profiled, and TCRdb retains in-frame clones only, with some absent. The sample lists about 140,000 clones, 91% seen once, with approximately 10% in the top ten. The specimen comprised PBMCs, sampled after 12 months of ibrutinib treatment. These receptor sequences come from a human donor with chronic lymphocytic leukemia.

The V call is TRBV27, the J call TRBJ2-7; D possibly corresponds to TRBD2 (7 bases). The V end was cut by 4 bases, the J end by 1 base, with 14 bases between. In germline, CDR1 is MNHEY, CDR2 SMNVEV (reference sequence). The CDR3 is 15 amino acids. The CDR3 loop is CASSSRGAESYEQYF. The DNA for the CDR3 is TGTGCCAGCAGTTCCCGGGGGGCAGAATCCTACGAGCAGTACTTC.

This CDR3 is CSVLAAGETQYF. CDR3 bases: TGCAGCGTTCTAGCGGCGGGGGAGACCCAGTACTTC. The rearrangement links TRBV29-1 to TRBJ2-5; 7 nucleotides match TRBD2. Trimming took 5 bases from V and 5 from J; bases not matched to a gene: 5. CDR1 is SQVTM, CDR2 ANQGSEA, per germline. The CDR3 has 12 residues.

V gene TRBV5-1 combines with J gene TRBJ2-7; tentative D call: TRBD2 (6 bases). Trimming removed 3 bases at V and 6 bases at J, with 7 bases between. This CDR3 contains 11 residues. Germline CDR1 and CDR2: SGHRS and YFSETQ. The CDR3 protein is CASSSEGEQYF. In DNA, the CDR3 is TGCGCCAGCAGCTCGGAGGGCGAGCAGTACTTC.

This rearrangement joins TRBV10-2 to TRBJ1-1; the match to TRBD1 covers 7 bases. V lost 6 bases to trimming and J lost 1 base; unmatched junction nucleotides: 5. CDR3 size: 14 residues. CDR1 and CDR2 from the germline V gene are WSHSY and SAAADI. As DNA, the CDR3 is TGCGCCAGCAGCCGACAGGGATCGAACACTGAAGCTTTCTTT. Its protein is CASSRQGSNTEAFF.

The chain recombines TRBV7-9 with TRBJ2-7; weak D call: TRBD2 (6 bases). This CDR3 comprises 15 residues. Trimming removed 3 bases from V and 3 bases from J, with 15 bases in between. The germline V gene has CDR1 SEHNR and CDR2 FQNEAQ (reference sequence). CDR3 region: CASSFWGSGGYEQYF. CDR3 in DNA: TGTGCCAGCAGCTTTTGGGGTAGCGGCGGCTACGAGCAGTACTTC.

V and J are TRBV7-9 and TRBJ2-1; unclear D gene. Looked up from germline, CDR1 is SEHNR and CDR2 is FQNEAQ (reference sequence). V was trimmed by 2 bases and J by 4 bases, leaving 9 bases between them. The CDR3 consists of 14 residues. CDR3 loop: CASSLYPNYNEQFF. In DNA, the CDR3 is TGTGCCAGCAGCTTATATCCCAATTACAATGAGCAGTTCTTC.

The CDR3 DNA is TGTGCCAGTAGTAAAAGGGGAACTGAAGCTTTCTTT. Translation gives CASSKRGTEAFF. The chain employs TRBV19 and TRBJ1-1; D may be TRBD1 (5 bases). This CDR3 has 12 amino acids. Germline V CDR1 and CDR2: LNHDA, SQIVND (reference sequence). Trimming stripped 4 bases from V and 5 bases from J, with 8 bases between.

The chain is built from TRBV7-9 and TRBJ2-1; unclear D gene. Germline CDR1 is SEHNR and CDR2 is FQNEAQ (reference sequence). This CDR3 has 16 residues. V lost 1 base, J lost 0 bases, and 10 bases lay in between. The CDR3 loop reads CASSLVWALSYNEQFF. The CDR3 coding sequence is TGTGCCAGCAGCTTAGTTTGGGCCCTCTCCTACAATGAGCAGTTCTTC.

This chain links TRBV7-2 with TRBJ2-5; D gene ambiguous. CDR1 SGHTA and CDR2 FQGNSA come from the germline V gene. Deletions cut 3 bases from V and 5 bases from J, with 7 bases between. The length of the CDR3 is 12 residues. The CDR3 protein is CASSFSRETQYF. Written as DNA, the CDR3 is TGTGCCAGCAGCTTCTCCCGTGAGACCCAGTACTTC.

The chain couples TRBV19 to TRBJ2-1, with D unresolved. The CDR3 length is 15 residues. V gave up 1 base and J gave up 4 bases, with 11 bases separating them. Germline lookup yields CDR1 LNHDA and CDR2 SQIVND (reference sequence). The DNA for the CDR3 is TGTGCCAGTAGTATAGTGGGCGTCCCTTACAATGAGCAGTTCTTC. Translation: CASSIVGVPYNEQFF.

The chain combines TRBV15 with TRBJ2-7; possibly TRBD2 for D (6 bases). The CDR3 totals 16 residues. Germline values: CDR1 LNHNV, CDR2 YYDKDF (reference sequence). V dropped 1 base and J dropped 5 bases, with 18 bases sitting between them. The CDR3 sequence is CATSRGLDFAVDEQYF. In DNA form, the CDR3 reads TGTGCCACCAGCAGAGGACTAGATTTTGCCGTCGACGAGCAGTACTTC.

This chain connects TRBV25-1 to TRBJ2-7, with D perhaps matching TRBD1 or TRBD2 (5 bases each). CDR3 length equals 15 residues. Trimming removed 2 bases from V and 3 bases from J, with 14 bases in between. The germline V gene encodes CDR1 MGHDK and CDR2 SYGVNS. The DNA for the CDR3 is TGTGCCAGCAGTGAAAGCCGGGACCCATACTACGAGCAGTACTTC. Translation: CASSESRDPYYEQYF.

CDR3 loop: CASSLVQSPNTEAFF. The CDR3 bases are TGTGCCAGCAGTTTAGTACAGAGCCCTAACACTGAAGCTTTCTTT. The chain carries TRBV28 and TRBJ1-1; D uncertain. V lost 2 bases, J lost 2 bases, and 12 bases lay in between. The CDR3 extends over 15 amino acids. Germline V gives CDR1 MDHEN, CDR2 SYDVKM.

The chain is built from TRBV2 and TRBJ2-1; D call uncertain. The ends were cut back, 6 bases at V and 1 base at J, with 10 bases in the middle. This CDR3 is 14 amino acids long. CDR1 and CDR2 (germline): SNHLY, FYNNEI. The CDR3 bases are TGTGCCAGCAGCCCGCGTAGGTCCTACAATGAGCAGTTCTTC. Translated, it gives CASSPRRSYNEQFF.

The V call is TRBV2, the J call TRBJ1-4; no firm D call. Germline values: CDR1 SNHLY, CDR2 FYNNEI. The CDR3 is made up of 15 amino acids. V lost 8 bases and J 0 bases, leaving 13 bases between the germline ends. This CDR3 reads CASRRHRSTNEKLFF. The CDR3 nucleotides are TGTGCCAGCCGGCGACACCGCTCAACTAATGAAAAACTGTTTTTT.

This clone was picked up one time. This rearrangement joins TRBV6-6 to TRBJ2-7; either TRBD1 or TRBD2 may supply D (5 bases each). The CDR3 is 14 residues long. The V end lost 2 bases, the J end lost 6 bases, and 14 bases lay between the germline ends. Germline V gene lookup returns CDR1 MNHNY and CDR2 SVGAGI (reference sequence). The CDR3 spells CASSYTSQGPEQYF. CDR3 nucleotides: TGTGCCAGCAGTTACACTTCCCAGGGACCCGAGCAGTACTTC.

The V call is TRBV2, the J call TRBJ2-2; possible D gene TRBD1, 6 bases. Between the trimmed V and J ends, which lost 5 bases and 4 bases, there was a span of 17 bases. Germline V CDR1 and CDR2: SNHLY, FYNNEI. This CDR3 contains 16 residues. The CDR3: CASSFAGTPLTGELFF. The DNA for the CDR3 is TGTGCCAGCAGTTTTGCCGGGACACCCCTCACCGGGGAGCTGTTTTTT.

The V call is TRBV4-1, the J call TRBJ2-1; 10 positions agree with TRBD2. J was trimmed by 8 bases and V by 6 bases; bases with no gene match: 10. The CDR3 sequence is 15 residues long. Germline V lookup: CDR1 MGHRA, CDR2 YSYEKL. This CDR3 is CASRSSGRNGYEQFF. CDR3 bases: TGCGCCAGCAGATCTAGCGGGAGAAATGGATATGAGCAGTTCTTC.

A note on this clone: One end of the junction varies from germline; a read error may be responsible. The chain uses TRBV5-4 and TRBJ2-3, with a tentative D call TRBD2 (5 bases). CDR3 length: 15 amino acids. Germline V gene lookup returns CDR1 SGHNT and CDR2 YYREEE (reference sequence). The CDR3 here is CASSLEASPADTQYF. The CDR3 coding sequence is TGTGCCAGCAGCTTGGAGGCTAGCCCCGCAGACACGCAGTATTTT.

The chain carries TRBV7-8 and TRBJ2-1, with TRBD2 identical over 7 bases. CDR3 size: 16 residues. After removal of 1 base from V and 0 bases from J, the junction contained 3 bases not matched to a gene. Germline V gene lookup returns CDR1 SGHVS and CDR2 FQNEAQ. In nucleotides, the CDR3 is TGTGCCAGCAGCTTAGAGGTAGCGGGCTCCTACAATGAGCAGTTCTTC. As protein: CASSLEVAGSYNEQFF.

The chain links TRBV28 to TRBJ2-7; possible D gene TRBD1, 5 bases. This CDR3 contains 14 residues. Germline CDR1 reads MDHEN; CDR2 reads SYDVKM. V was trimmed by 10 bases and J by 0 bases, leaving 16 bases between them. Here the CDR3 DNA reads TGTGCCATCCAACAGAGTGACAGCTCCTACGAGCAGTACTTC. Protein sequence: CAIQQSDSSYEQYF.

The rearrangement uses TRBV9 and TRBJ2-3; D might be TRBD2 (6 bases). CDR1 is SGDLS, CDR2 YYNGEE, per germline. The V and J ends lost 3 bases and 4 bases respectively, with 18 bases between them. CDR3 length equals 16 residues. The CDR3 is CASSATGTLKADTQYF. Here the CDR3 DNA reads TGTGCCAGCAGCGCAACCGGGACTCTCAAAGCAGATACGCAGTATTTT.

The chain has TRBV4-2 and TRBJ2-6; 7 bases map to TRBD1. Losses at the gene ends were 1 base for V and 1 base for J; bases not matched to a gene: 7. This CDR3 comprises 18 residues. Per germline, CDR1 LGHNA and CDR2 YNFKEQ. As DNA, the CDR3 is TGTGCCAGCAGCCAAGGGGAAGGGGGCCGGTCTGGGGCCAACGTCCTGACTTTC. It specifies CASSQGEGGRSGANVLTF.

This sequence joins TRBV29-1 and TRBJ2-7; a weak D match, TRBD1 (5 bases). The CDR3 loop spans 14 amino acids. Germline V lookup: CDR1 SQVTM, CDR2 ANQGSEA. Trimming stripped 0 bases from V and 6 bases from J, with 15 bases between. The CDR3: CSVEEVGDSAEQYF. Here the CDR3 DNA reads TGCAGCGTTGAAGAGGTAGGGGATTCGGCCGAGCAGTACTTC.

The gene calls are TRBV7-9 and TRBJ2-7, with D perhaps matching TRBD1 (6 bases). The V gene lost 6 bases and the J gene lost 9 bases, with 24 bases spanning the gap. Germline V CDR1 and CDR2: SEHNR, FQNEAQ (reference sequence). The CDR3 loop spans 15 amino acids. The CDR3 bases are TGTGCCAGCAGTCCAACCGGGACATCCTCGTGGCGGCAGTACTTC. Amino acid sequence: CASSPTGTSSWRQYF.

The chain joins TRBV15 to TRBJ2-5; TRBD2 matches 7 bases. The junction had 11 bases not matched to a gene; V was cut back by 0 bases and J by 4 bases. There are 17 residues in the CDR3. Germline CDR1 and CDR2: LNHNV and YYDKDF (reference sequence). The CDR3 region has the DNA TGTGCCACCAGCAGAGATTTGGTGGCGCTAGCGGTAGAGACCCAGTACTTC. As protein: CATSRDLVALAVETQYF.

This CDR3 reads CASSLAPPSRQPQHF. The CDR3 nucleotides read TGTGCCAGCAGCTTAGCCCCCCCTTCAAGACAGCCCCAGCATTTT. This chain uses TRBV7-3 with TRBJ1-5; no definite D call. Per germline, CDR1 SGHTA and CDR2 FQGTGA. Trimming removed 2 bases from V and 7 bases from J, with 15 bases in between. The CDR3 length is 15 residues.

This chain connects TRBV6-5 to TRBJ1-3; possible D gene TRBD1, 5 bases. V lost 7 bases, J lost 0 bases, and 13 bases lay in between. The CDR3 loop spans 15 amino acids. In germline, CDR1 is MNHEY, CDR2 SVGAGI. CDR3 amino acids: CASIRDRYSGNTIYF. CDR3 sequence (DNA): TGTGCCAGCATTCGAGACAGATACTCTGGAAACACCATATATTTT.

The CDR3: CASSPEWGQDTQYF. CDR3 nucleotides: TGTGCCAGTAGCCCAGAATGGGGCCAGGACACCCAGTACTTC. J is TRBJ2-5 and V is TRBV19, with D tentatively TRBD1 (5 bases). This CDR3 contains 14 residues. The V end lost 6 bases, the J end lost 8 bases, and 19 bases lay between the germline ends. Germline V gene data show CDR1 as LNHDA and CDR2 as SQIVND (reference sequence).